The present TCR beta chain was sequenced within a study of spatial heterogeneity in lung cancer. About the study: Every unique TCR and UMI combination, on average, appeared more than ten times in raw reads.

The sample holds many counts of this clonotype. Germline V gene sequence: CDR1 LGHNA, CDR2 YSLEER. The CDR3 extends over 14 amino acids. The V gene end was trimmed by 3 bases and the J gene end by 5 bases; junction bases not matched to a gene: 4. TCRdb re-called the 5' RACE reads through MiXCR, storing one row per CDR3 protein. The data show 36,000 or so distinct CDR3 sequences, with 4% to 6% seen just once and around 26% held by the top ten. Regarding time point: sample taken at primary tumor resection. Unsorted tumor, nontumor lung tissue or cryopreserved PBMC supplied the whole RNA. This receptor was identified in a female donor with early-stage non-small cell lung cancer. The V call is TRBV4-3, the J call TRBJ1-5; 7 nucleotides match TRBD1. The sample here was PBMCs, taken at surgery. As DNA, the CDR3 is TGCGCCAGCAGCCAGAGACAGGGAGATCAGCCCCAGCATTTT. The encoded protein is CASSQRQGDQPQHF.